The entry below gives a single TCR beta chain sequence along with its context. The specificity of this receptor is unknown. Base qualities are missing; no much larger clone stands one base away. The CDR3 contains 16 residues, cysteine and phenylalanine counted. Only the CDR3 part of the read is kept: 48 bases, read in frame from the first base. CDR1 SGHRS and CDR2 YFSETQ were looked up in the germline V gene. V is cut by 4 bases and J by 5 bases, and the space between the germline ends is 21 bases. Receptor libraries were prepared by the immunoSEQ multiplex PCR assay. A mixture of 60 forward primers for TCR Vbeta segments and 13 reverse primers for TCR Jbeta segments was used in the multiplex PCR. The CDR3 region of rearranged TCR beta genes was amplified from genomic DNA by a multiplex PCR assay. Amplified TCR beta libraries were sequenced as 87-base-pair reads on the Illumina HiSeq System. The paper's data handling went like this. Across the 670 or so repertoires, a later analysis counted roughly 77 million unique TCR beta chains, some 11 million of which were shared by at least two donors. Raw reads were error-corrected and collapsed into unique sequences with a nearest-neighbor algorithm that merged closely related sequences to remove PCR and sequencing errors. Alignment of CDR3 sequences to IMGT reference sequences was used to assign V, D and J gene segments. For a sequence to be retained, a match of at least six nucleotides was required to both a V gene segment and a J gene segment. Rearrangements were called productive when the CDR3 lacked stop codons and stayed in frame with V and J; all others were non-productive. CDR3 was defined according to IMGT convention as the region running from the second conserved V-encoded cysteine to the conserved J-encoded phenylalanine. The earlier analysis of about 590 of the donors excluded sequences that lacked an unambiguous match to a single V gene segment. In an earlier analysis of some 590 of the donors, a V segment was called functional when productive rearrangements were above 56.7%, and segregating when the standard deviation between donors exceeded 5%. A statistical classification framework was built for diagnosing cytomegalovirus status from the catalog of TCR beta chain sequences. A later analysis assigned V and J genes by comparing TCR nucleotide sequences with IMGT/GENE-DB human TR gene sequences. The TCRdist pipeline was used in a later analysis to assign CDR3 sequences and most-parsimonious VDJ recombination scenarios. In a later analysis, each TCR beta chain was defined by its CDR3 amino acid sequence together with its V-gene family, and reads lacking a unique V-gene family were excluded. To address suspected cross-contamination and a sequencing artifact, a later analysis removed around 600 highly shared, low-generation-probability nucleotide sequences. A later analysis calculated a clonal expansion index for each public chain from normalized within-repertoire ranks of inferred template counts. A later analysis computed generation probabilities with a VDJ recombination model fitted to out-of-frame rearrangements, and checked the results against IGoR. Hypergeometric tests were used in a later analysis to score TCR-TCR, TCR-HLA and TCR-CMV co-occurrence, with a repertoire-size bias correction applied to the TCR pairs. In a later analysis, false discovery rates were estimated by permuting HLA or CMV assignments 20 times. In a later analysis, co-occurring TCRs were grouped using DBSCAN, and TCRdist sequence similarity was added for clustering within HLA-allele-positive subsets. Co-occurrence clustering excluded repertoires with fewer than 30,000 or more than 120,000 public chains, plus five with anomalous nucleotide sharing. TCRdb obtained this table from immuneACCESS and retained in-frame rearrangements with V and J assigned. These tables miss some clones; where compared with another copy, unresolved V genes account for less than half of the shortfall, and the remainder is unexplained. That table is the source of V, J and clone size, and D and trimming were worked out from the DNA. The sample table records 150,000 to 200,000 clones; about 75% of these occur just once. The ten largest make up around 0.97% of the sample.

This entry comes from a study of cytomegalovirus exposure and HLA in healthy donors (dated by TCRdb to between 2016 and 2019). Regarding the complete study: In an earlier analysis of about 560 of the donors, under 300 Gb of sequence data and 100 million or so unique TCR beta sequences from about 190 million T cells were reported. An early release covering 550 to 700 HLA-typed donors comprised roughly 300 gigabases of sequencing data and around 80 million unique TCR sequences. Of the 398 genotyped donors, approximately 83% fell in the genetic ancestry cluster associated with self-reported Caucasian donors. The aim of the study was to test whether cataloging public T cell receptors could identify signatures of past pathogen exposure. The study profiled the T cell repertoires of more than 500 subjects by immunosequencing and related them to cytomegalovirus serostatus. A separate validation cohort of 100 to 150 different subjects was used in addition to the 666-subject first cohort. To predict cytomegalovirus infection status, the study combined high-throughput TCR immunosequencing, statistical association of individual TCRs with disease status, and machine learning. In a later analysis, previously published TCR beta repertoires from 666 donors were re-analyzed and high-resolution HLA genotyping was added so that TCR occurrence patterns could be studied. Rather than using new phenotypic data, the later analysis identified candidate immune exposures from TCR beta sequences and from how often those sequences occurred across donors. An earlier analysis of fewer than 700 of the donors applied high-throughput TCR beta sequencing to assess whether each TCR beta V gene segment acted as functional or pseudogenic. Donor age, sex, ethnicity and CMV serostatus were compiled together with the repertoire data. A later genetic analysis used genome-wide SNP genotypes for about three fifths of the 666 donors, treating that subset as a discovery cohort. All discovery cohort repertoires had been generated on a single sequencing platform. HLA typing included class I and class II loci at four-digit resolution. Typing coverage differed by locus: A, B, C, DRB1 and DQB1 were typed in about 620-630 donors, DQA1 in 500 to 550, DPA1 in 600 to 610, and DPB1 in roughly 470. About five DR-DQ haplotypes were handled as single units for association and clustering because linkage in the cohort was strong. On average, approximately 250,000 unique TCR beta nucleotide sequences were sequenced per donor among roughly 430 genotyped donors of the cohort, with roughly 18% of those sequences being non-productive. Overall study outcomes, separate from this receptor: A later analysis found that most CMV-associated TCR beta chains appeared HLA-restricted, with HLA associations seemingly driven largely by CMV exposure. A few of the identified cytomegalovirus-associated TCR beta chains were confirmed in vitro to be specific for cytomegalovirus antigens. A further reported finding was that TCR beta sequences accurately predicted the HLA-A and HLA-B alleles for most subjects in the first cohort. The only immune exposure information available for the cohort was CMV serostatus. According to a later analysis, TCR association rates differed among HLA loci, with DRB1 alleles showing the most associated TCRs and HLA-C alleles showing the fewest. Sequencing depth was assumed to be roughly uniform across donors in the presence/absence analyses, though that assumption may not hold. Linkage disequilibrium might explain the correlated functional status among segregating V segments, but an unknown experimental factor could not be ruled out. A later analysis reported that several top co-occurrence clusters appeared linked to parvovirus B19, influenza, CMV and Epstein-Barr virus. It was suggested by the authors that the approach could potentially be generalized to other disease states and immunological phenotypes. Assigning TCR associations to individual alleles was difficult when HLA alleles, especially DR and DQ, strongly co-occurred. Only TCR beta chains were sequenced in this cohort, and the absence of alpha or paired-chain data limited detectable features. A later analysis associated about 17,000 TCR beta sequences with specific HLA alleles at a false discovery rate of 0.05. Because HLA typing was unavailable for some donors at each locus, only the typed subset was used in association tests. Compared with the approximately 670-donor mean, donors in an Asian-associated ancestry cluster had fewer N-insertions in productive TCRs, according to a later genetic analysis. A cluster of highly shared sequence variants was judged likely to represent a technical artifact of the sequencing pipeline. Cytomegalovirus status was reported to be diagnosed by the classifier with high specificity and sensitivity in both the original and validation cohorts. In an earlier analysis of approximately 600 of the donors, most TCR beta V segments were observed in productive rearrangements about 90% or about 30% of the time, broadly matching IMGT annotations. Some IMGT-functional V segments, including TRBV6-2 and TRBV6-3, could not be told apart with the 87-base-pair reads, so those segments were excluded. A total of fewer than 200 TCR beta chains were listed by the study as associated with cytomegalovirus. In a later genetic analysis, a missense DCLRE1C variant was associated with V-gene and J-gene trimming of TCR beta chains, and the association was replicated in an independent cohort. In a later analysis, HLA-associated TCR beta chains showed more clonal expansion and lower generation probabilities than non-associated chains that were equally common. Most TCR sequences were observed very rarely across donors, whereas some public TCRs were present in many individuals. The earlier analysis of nearly 600 of the donors excluded some 15 rarely observed V segments, including chromosome 9 orphons, because counts were too low.

The cohort comprised some 700 healthy bone marrow donors. Cohort members were all nominally healthy when sampled, although unrecorded immune exposures were likely present. The donor was CMV seropositive and belonged to the group of 250 to 300 seropositive cohort members. Every donor gave a peripheral blood sample, and the peripheral blood mononuclear cells from that sample were used for TCR beta sequencing. The Qiagen DNeasy Blood Extraction Kit was used to extract genomic DNA from the blood cell samples. The specimen was PBMCs. This receptor was identified in a woman aged 45 to 65 in good health and CMV-seropositive. The sequence links TRBV5-1 to TRBJ1-1; matching of 6 bases hints at TRBD1 as the D gene. The DNA is TGCGCCAGCAGCCTGTCCCCACGCGGGGGGCGAACTGAAGCTTTCTTT. Translation gives CASSLSPRGGRTEAFF.